These T cell receptor beta chains were read from a single sample in a study of early T cells in non-severe SARS-CoV-2 infection. TCRdb called the 5' RACE reads again in MiXCR, with one record for every CDR3 protein. The data show 55,000 to 85,000 distinct CDR3 sequences, with 12% seen just once and 4% to 5.5% held by the top ten. Sequenced sample: whole blood. The receptors originated from an adult who was a healthcare worker with PCR-confirmed SARS-CoV-2 infection or an uninfected control (not recorded which). CDR3s include the opening cysteine and the closing phenylalanine or tryptophan.

V	J	CDR3
TRBV2	TRBJ2-1	CATQGQAVSYNEQFF
TRBV3-1	TRBJ2-1	CASSQGVSGGQNEQFF
TRBV5-6	TRBJ2-5	CASSLDLAQETQYF
TRBV7-9	TRBJ1-1	CASSLGIGGLDTEAFF
TRBV11-2	TRBJ2-1	CASTLHAGTSGRTSLNEQFF
TRBV2	TRBJ1-5	CASSEMFFRSNQPQHF
TRBV20-1	TRBJ2-5	CSARDGRIQNAETQYF
TRBV7-8	TRBJ2-5	CASSLDAWGTRSLMSETQYF
TRBV10-2	TRBJ2-1	CASSAIQGRSTNEQFF
TRBV18	TRBJ2-3	CASSPTGSTDTQYF
TRBV29-1	TRBJ2-1	CSVEGDRGLSNEQFF
TRBV11-2	TRBJ2-5	CASSPRQGRIQETQYF
TRBV18	TRBJ1-2	CASSPLNGQDGYTF
TRBV7-3	TRBJ2-1	CASSPQGASLHEQFF
TRBV7-2	TRBJ1-4	CASSLSQGGMTKLFF
TRBV19	TRBJ2-4	CASTPGRTGVYIQYF
TRBV5-4	TRBJ2-1	CASCSSSSQRRAYNEQFF
TRBV5-4	TRBJ1-2	CASSPRTGANYGYTF
TRBV5-5	TRBJ2-1	CASSRLAGGTNNEQFF
TRBV6-2/TRBV6-3	TRBJ2-6	CASSYGQYPGANVLTF
TRBV5-1	TRBJ2-1	CASSLSLAGNEQFF
TRBV6-6	TRBJ2-1	CASSPQGGNEQFF
TRBV10-3	TRBJ2-3	CAISRGAGGPSTDTQYF
TRBV3-1	TRBJ2-3	CASSQNWEADTQYF
TRBV29-1	TRBJ1-1	CSVEDGSMNTEAFF
TRBV6-4	TRBJ1-5	CASSPQDGNQPQHF
TRBV7-3	TRBJ2-1	CASSSTSGRENEQFF
TRBV5-1	TRBJ1-4	CASTRGHGEKLFF
TRBV6-4	TRBJ2-1	CASSDGGYNEQFF
TRBV12-3/TRBV12-4	TRBJ1-6	CASRPSGSYNSPLHF
TRBV5-1	TRBJ2-7	CASTGTPGLAGANEQYF
TRBV7-9	TRBJ2-5	CASSTSQETQYF
TRBV14	TRBJ2-5	CASSQGGGQETQYF
TRBV27	TRBJ1-1	CASSRFMAGNTEAFF
TRBV29-1	TRBJ1-1	CSVAPGGENTEAFF
TRBV7-3	TRBJ2-4	CASSRKTSPFAKNIQYF
TRBV10-2	TRBJ1-5	CASSERPGNQPQHF
TRBV28	TRBJ2-5	CASSDTAFQETQYF
TRBV27	TRBJ2-3	CASSLGQVGPDTQYF
TRBV6-1	TRBJ2-5	CASTPGGGQETQYF
TRBV6-5	TRBJ2-5	CASSQSGALQETQYF
TRBV29-1	TRBJ2-3	CSVGGLRESTDTQYF
TRBV5-6	TRBJ2-7	CASSFNGPSATYEQYF
TRBV29-1	TRBJ1-1	CSVELLLTTEAFF
TRBV2	TRBJ2-7	CASGTFYEQYF
TRBV6-5	TRBJ2-1	CASSFLAGGPYNEQFF
TRBV7-8	TRBJ1-5	CASSLAVGMFRDRNQPQHF
TRBV12-3/TRBV12-4	TRBJ2-7	CASSLYEGGSYEQYF
TRBV5-1	TRBJ2-3	CASSLYSGRAVGDTQYF
TRBV6-1	TRBJ1-5	CASSELRAVQPQHF
TRBV2	TRBJ2-7	CASSTGLSPNEQYF
TRBV24-1	TRBJ2-1	CATSDSGTAKYNEQFF
TRBV18	TRBJ2-1	CASSPRVPGTSYNEQFF
TRBV4-1	TRBJ1-2	CASSQDRGDRGIRSNYGYTF
TRBV10-3	TRBJ2-1	CATSHRLEDNEQFF